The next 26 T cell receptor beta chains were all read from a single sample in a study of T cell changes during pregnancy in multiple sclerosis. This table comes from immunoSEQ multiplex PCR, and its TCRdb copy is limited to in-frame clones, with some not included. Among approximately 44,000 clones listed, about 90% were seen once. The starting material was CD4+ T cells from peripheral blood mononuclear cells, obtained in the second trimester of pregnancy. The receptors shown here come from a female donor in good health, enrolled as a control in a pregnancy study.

The CDR3 loop reads CASSPRWTGKTDTQYF. In nucleotides, the CDR3 is TGTGCCAGCAGCCCTAGGTGGACAGGGAAAACAGATACGCAGTATTTT. V usage is TRBV7-8 and J usage is TRBJ2-3; 8 bases agree with TRBD1. The V gene end was trimmed by 5 bases and the J gene end by 3 bases; junction bases not matched to a gene: 10. There are 16 residues in the CDR3. The germline CDR1 and CDR2 sequences are SGHVS and FQNEAQ.

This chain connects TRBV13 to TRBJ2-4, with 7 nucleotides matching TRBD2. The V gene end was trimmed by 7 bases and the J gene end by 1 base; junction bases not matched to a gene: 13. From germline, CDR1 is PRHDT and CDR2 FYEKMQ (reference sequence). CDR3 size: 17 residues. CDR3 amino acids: CASTPGGGFNAKNIQYF. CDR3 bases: TGTGCCAGCACCCCTGGGGGGGGGTTCAACGCCAAAAACATTCAGTACTTC.

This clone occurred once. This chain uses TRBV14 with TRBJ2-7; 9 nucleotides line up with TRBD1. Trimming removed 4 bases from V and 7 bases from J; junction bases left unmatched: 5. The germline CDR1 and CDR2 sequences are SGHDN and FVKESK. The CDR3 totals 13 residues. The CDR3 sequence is CASSPSGQGEQYF. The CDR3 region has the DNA TGTGCCAGCAGCCCATCAGGACAGGGGGAGCAGTACTTC. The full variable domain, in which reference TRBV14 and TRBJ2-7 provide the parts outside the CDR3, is EAGVTQFPSHSVIEKGQTVTLRCDPISGHDNLYWYRRVMGKEIKFLLHFVKESKQDESGMPNNRFLAERTGGTYSTLKVQPAELEDSGVYFCASSPSGQGEQYFGPGTRLTVT.

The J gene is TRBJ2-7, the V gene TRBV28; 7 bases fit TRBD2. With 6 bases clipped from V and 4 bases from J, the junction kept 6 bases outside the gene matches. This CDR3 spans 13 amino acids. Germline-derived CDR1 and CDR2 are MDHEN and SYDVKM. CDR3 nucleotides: TGTGCCAGCAGGGCCGGACTAGATTACGAGCAGTACTTC. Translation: CASRAGLDYEQYF. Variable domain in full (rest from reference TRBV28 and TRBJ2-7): DVKVTQSSRYLVKRTGEKVFLECVQDMDHENMFWYRQDPGLGLRLIYFSYDVKMKEKGDIPEGYSVSREKKERFSLILESASTNQTSMYLCASRAGLDYEQYFGPGTRLTVT.

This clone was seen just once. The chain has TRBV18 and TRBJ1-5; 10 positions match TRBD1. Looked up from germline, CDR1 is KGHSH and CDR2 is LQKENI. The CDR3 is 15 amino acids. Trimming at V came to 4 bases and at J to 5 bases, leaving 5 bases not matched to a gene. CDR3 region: CASSRGQGRDQPQHF. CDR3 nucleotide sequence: TGTGCCAGCTCACGGGGACAGGGGAGGGATCAGCCCCAGCATTTT.

CDR3 bases: TGTGCCAGCAGCTTCGGTTTTCTCCGACAGGACTCGCAGTACTTC. Its translation is CASSFGFLRQDSQYF. The chain is built from TRBV5-8 and TRBJ2-7; perhaps TRBD1 as D (6 bases). This CDR3 has 15 residues. Trimming removed 2 bases at V and 9 bases at J, with 21 bases between. Germline values: CDR1 SGHTS, CDR2 YDEGEE.

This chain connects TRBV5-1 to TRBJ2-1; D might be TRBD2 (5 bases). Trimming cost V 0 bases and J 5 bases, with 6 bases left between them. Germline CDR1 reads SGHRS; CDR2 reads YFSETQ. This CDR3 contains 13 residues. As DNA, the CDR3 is TGCGCCAGCAGCTTGGCGGGGAACAATGAGCAGTTCTTC. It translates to CASSLAGNNEQFF.

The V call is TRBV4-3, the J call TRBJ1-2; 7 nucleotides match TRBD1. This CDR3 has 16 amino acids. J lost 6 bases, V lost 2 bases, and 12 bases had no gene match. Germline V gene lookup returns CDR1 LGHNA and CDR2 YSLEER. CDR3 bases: TGCGCCAGCAGCCAAATTGGGAACAGGGGTGGAAATGGCTACACCTTC. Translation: CASSQIGNRGGNGYTF.

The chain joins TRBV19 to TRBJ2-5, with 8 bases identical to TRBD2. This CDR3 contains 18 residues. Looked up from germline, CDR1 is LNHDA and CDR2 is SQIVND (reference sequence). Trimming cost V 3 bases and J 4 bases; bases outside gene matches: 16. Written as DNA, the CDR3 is TGTGCCAGTAGTATGGGGACCGGGACTAGGTCCATGTCAGAGACCCAGTACTTC. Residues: CASSMGTGTRSMSETQYF.

The CDR3 loop reads CAISESRQRLSYEQYF. Written as DNA, the CDR3 is TGTGCCATCAGTGAGTCTCGGCAGCGTCTATCTTACGAGCAGTACTTC. V is TRBV10-3 and J is TRBJ2-7; no clear D gene. This CDR3 is built from 16 residues. The germline V gene has CDR1 ENHRY and CDR2 SYGVKD. The V gene lost 0 bases and the J gene lost 4 bases, with 16 bases spanning the gap.

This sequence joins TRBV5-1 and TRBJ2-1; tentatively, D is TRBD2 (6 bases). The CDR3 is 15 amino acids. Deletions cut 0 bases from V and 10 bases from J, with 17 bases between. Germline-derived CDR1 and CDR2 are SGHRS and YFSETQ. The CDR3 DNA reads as TGCGCCAGCAGCTTGGTGGCGGGGTCCCCCACGGAGCAGTTCTTC. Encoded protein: CASSLVAGSPTEQFF.

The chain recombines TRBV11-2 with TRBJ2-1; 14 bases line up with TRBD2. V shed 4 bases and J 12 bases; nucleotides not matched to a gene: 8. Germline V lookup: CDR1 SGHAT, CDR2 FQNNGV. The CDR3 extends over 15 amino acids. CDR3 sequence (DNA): TGTGCCAGCAGCTCCTCCGGACTAGCGGGAGGCCTGCAGTTCTTC. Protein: CASSSSGLAGGLQFF.

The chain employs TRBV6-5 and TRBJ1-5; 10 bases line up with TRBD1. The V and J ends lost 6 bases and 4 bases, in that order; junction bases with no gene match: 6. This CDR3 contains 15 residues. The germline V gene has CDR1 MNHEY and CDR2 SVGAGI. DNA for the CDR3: TGTGCCAGCAGGACAGGGGGCACGGGGAATCAGCCCCAGCATTTT. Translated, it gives CASRTGGTGNQPQHF.

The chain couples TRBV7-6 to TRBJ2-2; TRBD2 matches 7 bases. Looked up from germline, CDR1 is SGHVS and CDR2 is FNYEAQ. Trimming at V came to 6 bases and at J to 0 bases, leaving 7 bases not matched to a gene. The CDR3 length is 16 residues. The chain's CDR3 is CASSPMGGANTGELFF. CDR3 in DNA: TGTGCCAGCAGTCCCATGGGGGGGGCGAACACCGGGGAGCTGTTTTTT.

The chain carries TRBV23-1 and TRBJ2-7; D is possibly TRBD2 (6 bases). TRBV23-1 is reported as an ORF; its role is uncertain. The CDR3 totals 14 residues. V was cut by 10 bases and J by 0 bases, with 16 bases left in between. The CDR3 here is CATPSGVSSYEQYF. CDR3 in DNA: TGCGCCACCCCGTCGGGGGTCAGCTCCTACGAGCAGTACTTC.

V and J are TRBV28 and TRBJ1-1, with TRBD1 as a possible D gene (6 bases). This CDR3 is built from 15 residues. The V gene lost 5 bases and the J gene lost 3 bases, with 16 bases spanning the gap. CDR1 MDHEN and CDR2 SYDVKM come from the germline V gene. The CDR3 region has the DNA TGTGCCAGCAGTACATCAGGGGCGGGGGACACTGAAGCTTTCTTT. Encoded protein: CASSTSGAGDTEAFF.

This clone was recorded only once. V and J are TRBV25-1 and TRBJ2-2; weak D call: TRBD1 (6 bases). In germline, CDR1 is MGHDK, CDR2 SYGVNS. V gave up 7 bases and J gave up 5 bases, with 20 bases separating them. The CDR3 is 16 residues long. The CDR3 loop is CASTGTTGSYTGELFF. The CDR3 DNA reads TGTGCCAGCACCGGAACCACAGGGAGCTATACCGGGGAGCTGTTTTTT.

The DNA for the CDR3 is TGTGCCAGCGGACTAGCGGGGGGGTACCAAGAGACCCAGTACTTC. Protein product: CASGLAGGYQETQYF. This sequence joins TRBV6-5 and TRBJ2-5, with 15 bases aligning to TRBD2. J lost 0 bases, V lost 8 bases, and 1 base had no gene match. The CDR3 has 15 residues. Germline-derived CDR1 and CDR2 are MNHEY and SVGAGI.

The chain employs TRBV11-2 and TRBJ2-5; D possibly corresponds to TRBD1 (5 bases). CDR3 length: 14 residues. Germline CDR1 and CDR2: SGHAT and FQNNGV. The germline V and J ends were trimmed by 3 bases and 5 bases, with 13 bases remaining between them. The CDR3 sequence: CASSLAGLGETQYF. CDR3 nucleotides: TGTGCCAGCAGCTTGGCAGGGCTGGGGGAGACCCAGTACTTC.

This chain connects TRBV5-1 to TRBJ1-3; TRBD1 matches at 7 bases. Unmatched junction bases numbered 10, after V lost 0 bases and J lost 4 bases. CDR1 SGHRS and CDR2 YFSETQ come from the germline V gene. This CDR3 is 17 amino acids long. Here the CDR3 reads CASSLGPTGEAGNTIYF. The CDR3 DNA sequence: TGCGCCAGCAGCTTGGGACCCACAGGGGAGGCCGGAAACACCATATATTTT.

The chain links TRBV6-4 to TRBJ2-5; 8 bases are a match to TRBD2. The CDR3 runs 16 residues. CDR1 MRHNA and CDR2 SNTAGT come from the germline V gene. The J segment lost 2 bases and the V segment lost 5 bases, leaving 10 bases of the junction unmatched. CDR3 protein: CASSPGGAYGQETQYF. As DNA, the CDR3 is TGTGCCAGCAGTCCGGGGGGGGCCTACGGACAAGAGACCCAGTACTTC.

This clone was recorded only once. DNA of the CDR3: TGTGCCAGCAGCGTCCAGACTAGCGGGGGGAAGAGCTCCTACAATGAGCAGTTCTTC. This sequence encodes CASSVQTSGGKSSYNEQFF. V usage is TRBV9 and J usage is TRBJ2-1; 13 positions agree with TRBD2. Germline CDR1 is SGDLS and CDR2 is YYNGEE. With 2 bases clipped from V and 0 bases from J, the junction kept 8 bases outside the gene matches. The CDR3 runs 19 residues.

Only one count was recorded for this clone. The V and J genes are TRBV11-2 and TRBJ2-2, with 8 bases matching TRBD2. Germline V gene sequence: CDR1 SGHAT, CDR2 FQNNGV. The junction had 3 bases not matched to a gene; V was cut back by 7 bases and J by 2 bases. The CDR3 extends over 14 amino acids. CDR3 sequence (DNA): TGTGCCAGCACAAGCGGGAGAAACACCGGGGAGCTGTTTTTT. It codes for CASTSGRNTGELFF.

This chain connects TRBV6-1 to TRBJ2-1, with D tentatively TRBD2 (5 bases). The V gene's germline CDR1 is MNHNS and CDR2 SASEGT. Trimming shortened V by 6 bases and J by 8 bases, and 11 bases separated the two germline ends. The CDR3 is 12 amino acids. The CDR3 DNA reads TGTGCCAGCAGGATGGACTTCGATGAGCAGTTCTTC. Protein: CASRMDFDEQFF.

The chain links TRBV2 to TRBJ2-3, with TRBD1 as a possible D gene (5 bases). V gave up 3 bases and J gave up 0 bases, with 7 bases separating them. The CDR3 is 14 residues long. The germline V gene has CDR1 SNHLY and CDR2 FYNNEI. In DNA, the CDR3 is TGTGCCAGCAGTGAGGGGCGTAGCACAGATACGCAGTATTTT. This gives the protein CASSEGRSTDTQYF.

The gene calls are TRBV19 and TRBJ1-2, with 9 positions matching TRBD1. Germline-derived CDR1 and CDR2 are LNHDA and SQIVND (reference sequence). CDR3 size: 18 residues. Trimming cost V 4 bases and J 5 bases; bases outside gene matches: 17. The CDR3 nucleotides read TGTGCCAGTAGTAGGACACACAGGGGGCTTAAAGTCGGATATGGCTACACCTTC. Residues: CASSRTHRGLKVGYGYTF.